The following is a TCR beta chain sequence with its context. The antigen this receptor binds is unknown. Base qualities are not at hand, and no much larger clone is one base apart. These data are taken from a study of T cell repertoires in cytomegalovirus infection (dated by TCRdb to the late 2010s). Looking at the study overall: Donor HLA type was relevant to the analysis, as public TCR beta signatures indicated carriage of CMV infection together with the matching HLA type. Overall results and qualifications from the work: In both this cohort and an independent roughly 330-donor cohort, the cumulative frequency of public TCR beta family members distinguished carriers of CMV infection plus the relevant HLA type. The ex vivo response was dominated by HLA-C-restricted CMV-specific TCR beta clonotypes, which also provided the single most frequent clonotype in two of eight donors.

The reads were generated on an Illumina HiSeq 1500. In-frame beta chains were kept once TCRdb had trimmed the public reads at Q25 with fastp and called clones with MiXCR. Each CDR3 protein gets just one entry, which takes the most common genes and DNA from the rows behind it. Here the sample has around 180,000 distinct CDR3 sequences; roughly 27% occur a single time. Clones ranked in the top ten supply roughly 29% of the sample. The sequenced sample was PBMCs. The TCR comes from a human donor in good health (CMV status not recorded). Some clones in this sample may be carry-over from other donors' samples.

The sequenced DNA: TGTGCCAGCAGCTTTGGAGGGAGGGTCCAAGAGACCCAGTACTTC. The encoded protein is CASSFGGRVQETQYF. The rearranged chain carries TRBV7-2 and TRBJ2-5, and 7 bases in between align with TRBD2. The germline V gene specifies SGHTA as CDR1 and FQGNSA as CDR2. From its cysteine to its phenylalanine, the CDR3 spans 15 amino acids. Kept here is only the CDR3 DNA, which spans 45 bases and is read in frame from base 1. V lost 3 bases and J lost 1 base, and the count of bases not matched to a germline gene is 5.